What follows are 12 T cell receptor beta chains derived from one specimen sequenced in a study of Ad26.COV2.S vaccination and SARS-CoV-2 variants. Profiling relied on immunoSEQ multiplex PCR, and the TCRdb table lists in-frame clones only, not all of them. The data show fewer than 400,000 clones, 86% seen once. Treatment: about 20 received Ad26.COV2.S at low or high dose, single or two shots; five or six received placebo; per-sample allocation not given. On day 63 after the first injection, vaccine and placebo recipients gave samples. Sequences were derived from peripheral blood, sampled in a trial of Ad26.COV2.S vaccine versus placebo. The receptors stem from a person aged 18 to 59 who received the Ad26.COV2.S COVID-19 vaccine or a placebo.

The chain recombines TRBV13 with TRBJ2-3; 15 nucleotides align to TRBD2. CDR1 is PRHDT, CDR2 FYEKMQ, per germline (reference sequence). V gave up 5 bases and J gave up 0 bases; unmatched junction bases: 3. The CDR3 totals 17 residues. The CDR3 DNA follows: TGTGCCAGCAGCCCGGGACTAGCGGGGGGAAGCACAGATACGCAGTATTTT. The encoded protein is CASSPGLAGGSTDTQYF.

The chain carries TRBV19 and TRBJ1-1; 9 nucleotides match TRBD1. This CDR3 is 14 amino acids long. Germline V CDR1 and CDR2: LNHDA, SQIVND (reference sequence). V shed 4 bases and J 5 bases; nucleotides not matched to a gene: 5. This chain's CDR3 is CASSTRDRATEAFF. CDR3 coding DNA: TGTGCCAGTAGTACCCGGGACAGGGCTACTGAAGCTTTCTTT.

The chain has TRBV7-8 and TRBJ1-6; D possibly corresponds to TRBD1 (5 bases). Trimming shortened V by 5 bases and J by 14 bases, and 25 bases separated the two germline ends. The CDR3 totals 16 residues. Germline CDR1 is SGHVS and CDR2 is FQNEAQ. As DNA, the CDR3 is TGTGCCAGCAGCCTTTTGAGTCGGACGCAACGGGGGACCCTCCACTTT. Its translation: CASSLLSRTQRGTLHF.

V and J are TRBV10-3 and TRBJ2-1, with TRBD1 matching over 9 bases. CDR1 ENHRY and CDR2 SYGVKD come from the germline V gene. CDR3 length equals 16 residues. V shed 6 bases and J 8 bases; nucleotides not matched to a gene: 14. The CDR3 region has the DNA TGTGCCATCAGGGTGGGACAGGGATTAGGAAACGATGAGCAGTTCTTC. Encoded protein: CAIRVGQGLGNDEQFF.

V is TRBV12-3 or TRBV12-4 and J is TRBJ1-2; D uncertain. The CDR3 runs 12 residues. V lost 2 bases to trimming and J lost 8 bases, with 9 bases between them. The chain's CDR3 is CASSLRVRGYTF. In DNA form, the CDR3 reads TGTGCCAGCAGTTTAAGGGTACGGGGCTACACCTTC.

J is TRBJ1-1 and V is TRBV10-1, with D uncertain. V lost 3 bases and J 3 bases, leaving 11 bases between the germline ends. The CDR3 has 14 residues. Germline V CDR1 and CDR2: WNHNN, SYGVQD (reference sequence). This chain's CDR3 is CASSDRRGDTEAFF. CDR3 coding DNA: TGCGCCAGCAGTGACCGCCGCGGGGACACTGAAGCTTTCTTT.

The rearrangement joins TRBV5-1 to TRBJ1-4, with 9 nucleotides matching TRBD1. V lost 5 bases, J lost 7 bases, and 6 bases stayed unmatched. CDR1 is SGHRS and CDR2 is YFSETQ in the germline V gene. This CDR3 is 14 amino acids long. The CDR3 DNA is TGCGCCAGCAGGGCCGGGACAGGGAGTGAAAAACTGTTTTTT. Its translation: CASRAGTGSEKLFF.

V is TRBV11-2 and J is TRBJ2-3, with D maybe TRBD2 (7 bases). V was clipped by 2 bases and J by 2 bases, with 14 bases between them. The CDR3 is 16 residues long. CDR1 and CDR2 (germline): SGHAT, FQNNGV. The CDR3 loop is CASSLRGGSYTDTQYF. Here the CDR3 DNA reads TGTGCCAGCAGCTTAAGGGGGGGCTCTTACACAGATACGCAGTATTTT.

This clone was recorded a few times. The rearrangement joins TRBV6-5 to TRBJ1-2, with D hard to call. There are 13 residues in the CDR3. Germline-derived CDR1 and CDR2 are MNHEY and SVGAGI. Trimming stripped 6 bases from V and 3 bases from J, with 11 bases between. CDR3 in amino acids: CASRKNSDYGYTF. In DNA form, the CDR3 reads TGTGCCAGCAGAAAAAACAGTGACTATGGCTACACCTTC.

This chain connects TRBV6-5 to TRBJ1-5; D unresolved. The CDR3 consists of 16 residues. V lost 2 bases and J lost 4, with 15 bases in between. Germline V gene data show CDR1 as MNHEY and CDR2 as SVGAGI. CDR3 bases: TGTGCCAGCAGTTACAGTGGAAAGGGAGGGAATCAGCCCCAGCATTTT. It is translated as CASSYSGKGGNQPQHF.

The chain carries TRBV4-2 and TRBJ1-5; 8 nucleotides line up with TRBD1. The ends lost 0 bases at V and 3 bases at J; junction bases unmatched: 4. The V gene's germline CDR1 is LGHNA and CDR2 YNFKEQ. The CDR3 has 16 amino acids. The CDR3 sequence is CASSQDWGQVNQPQHF. CDR3 coding DNA: TGTGCCAGCAGCCAAGATTGGGGACAGGTCAATCAGCCCCAGCATTTT.

A word on this clone: Relative to the germline gene, one junction end is altered; a read error may explain this. The CDR3 bases are TGTGCTAGCAGCTCCGGGACTAGCGGACCTGGAGGGGAGACCCAGTACTTC. Translation: CASSSGTSGPGGETQYF. The J gene is TRBJ2-5, the V gene TRBV7-7; 11 bases are shared with TRBD2. The CDR3 is 17 amino acids. Germline assignment: CDR1 SSHAT and CDR2 FNYEAQ (reference sequence).